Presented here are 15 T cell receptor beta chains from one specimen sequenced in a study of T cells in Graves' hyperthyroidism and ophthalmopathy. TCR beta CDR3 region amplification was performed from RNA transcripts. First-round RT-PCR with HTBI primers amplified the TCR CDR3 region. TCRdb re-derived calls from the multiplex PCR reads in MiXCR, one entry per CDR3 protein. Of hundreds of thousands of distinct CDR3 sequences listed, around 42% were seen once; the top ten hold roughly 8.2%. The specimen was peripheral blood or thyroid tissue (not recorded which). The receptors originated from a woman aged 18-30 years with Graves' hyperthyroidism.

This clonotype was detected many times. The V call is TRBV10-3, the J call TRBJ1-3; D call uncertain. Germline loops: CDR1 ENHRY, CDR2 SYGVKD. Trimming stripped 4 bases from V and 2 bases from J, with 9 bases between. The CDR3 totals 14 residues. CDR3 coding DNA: TGTGCCATCAGTGCGGACGGAGCTGGAAACACCATATATTTT. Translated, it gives CAISADGAGNTIYF.

The CDR3 nucleotides read TGTGCCAGCAGTTACTCGAGGGACAGGAGCCCCTATGGCTACACCTTC. Encoded protein: CASSYSRDRSPYGYTF. J is TRBJ1-2 and V is TRBV2; 8 bases agree with TRBD1. The V and J ends lost 5 bases and 4 bases, in that order; junction bases with no gene match: 12. The CDR3 totals 16 residues. The germline CDR1 and CDR2 sequences are SNHLY and FYNNEI.

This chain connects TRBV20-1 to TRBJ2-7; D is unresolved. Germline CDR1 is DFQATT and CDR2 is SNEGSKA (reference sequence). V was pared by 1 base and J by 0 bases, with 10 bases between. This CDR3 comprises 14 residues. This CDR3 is CSARGQETSYEQYF. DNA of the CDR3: TGCAGTGCTAGAGGCCAGGAAACCTCCTACGAGCAGTACTTC.

The CDR3 protein is CASSLLQVEETQYF. CDR3 in DNA: TGTGCCAGCAGCTTACTTCAGGTGGAAGAGACCCAGTACTTC. The chain couples TRBV7-9 to TRBJ2-5; the D is unclear. In germline, CDR1 is SEHNR, CDR2 FQNEAQ (reference sequence). This CDR3 has 14 amino acids. Trimming removed 2 bases at V and 3 bases at J, with 10 bases between. Together with reference TRBV7-9 and TRBJ2-5, the CDR3 gives the full variable domain: DTGVSQNPRHKITKRGQNVTFRCDPISEHNRLYWYRQTLGQGPEFLTYFQNEAQLEKSRLLSDRFSAERPKGSFSTLEIQRTEQGDSAMYLCASSLLQVEETQYFGPGTRLLVL.

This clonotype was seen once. The CDR3 protein is CASSDGLAGGETQYF. CDR3 DNA sequence: TGTGCCAGCAGTGATGGACTAGCGGGAGGAGAGACCCAGTACTTC. This chain links TRBV2 with TRBJ2-5, with TRBD2 identical over 14 bases. Trimming removed 3 bases from V and 4 bases from J; junction bases left unmatched: 1. The CDR3 extends over 15 amino acids. Germline CDR1 is SNHLY and CDR2 is FYNNEI.

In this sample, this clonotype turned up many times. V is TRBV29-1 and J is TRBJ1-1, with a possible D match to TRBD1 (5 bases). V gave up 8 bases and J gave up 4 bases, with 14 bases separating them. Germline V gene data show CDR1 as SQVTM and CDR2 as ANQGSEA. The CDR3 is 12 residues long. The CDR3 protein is CSTRDEGTEAFF. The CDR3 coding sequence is TGCAGCACCAGGGACGAGGGCACTGAAGCTTTCTTT.

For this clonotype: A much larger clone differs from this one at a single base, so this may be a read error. The CDR3 sequence is CASSDSSNQPQHF. Written as DNA, the CDR3 is TGTGCCAGCAGCGACAGTAGCAATCAGCCCCAGCATTTT. The chain joins TRBV9 to TRBJ1-5; no firm D call. With 3 bases removed from V and 0 bases from J, the gap between germline ends came to 4 bases. The CDR3 runs to 13 residues. Per germline, CDR1 SGDLS and CDR2 YYNGEE.

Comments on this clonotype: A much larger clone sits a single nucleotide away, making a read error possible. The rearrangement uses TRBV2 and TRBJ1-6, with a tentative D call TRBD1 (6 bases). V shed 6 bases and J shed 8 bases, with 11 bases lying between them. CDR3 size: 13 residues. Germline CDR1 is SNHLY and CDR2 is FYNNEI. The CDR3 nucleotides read TGTGCCAGCAGCCCCGGGGGCGATTCACCCCTCCACTTT. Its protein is CASSPGGDSPLHF.

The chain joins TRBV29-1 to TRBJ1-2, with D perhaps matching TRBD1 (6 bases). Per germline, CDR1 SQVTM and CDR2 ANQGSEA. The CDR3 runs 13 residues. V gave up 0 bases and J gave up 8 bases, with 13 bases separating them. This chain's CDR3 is CSVEDGTQGGYTF. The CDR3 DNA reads TGCAGCGTTGAAGACGGGACCCAGGGGGGCTACACCTTC. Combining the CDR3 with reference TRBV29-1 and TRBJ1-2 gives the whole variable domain SAVISQKPSRDICQRGTSLTIQCQVDSQVTMMFWYRQQPGQSLTLIATANQGSEATYESGFVIDKFPISRPNLTFSTLTVSNMSPEDSSIYLCSVEDGTQGGYTFGSGTRLTVV.

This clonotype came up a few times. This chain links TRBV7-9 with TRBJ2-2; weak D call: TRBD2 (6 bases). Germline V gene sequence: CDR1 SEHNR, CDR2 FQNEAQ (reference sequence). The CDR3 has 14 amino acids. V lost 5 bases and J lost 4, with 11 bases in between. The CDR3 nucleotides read TGTGCCAGCAGCGTAACAGCGGGCACCGGGGAGCTGTTTTTT. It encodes CASSVTAGTGELFF. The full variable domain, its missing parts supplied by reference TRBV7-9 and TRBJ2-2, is DTGVSQNPRHKITKRGQNVTFRCDPISEHNRLYWYRQTLGQGPEFLTYFQNEAQLEKSRLLSDRFSAERPKGSFSTLEIQRTEQGDSAMYLCASSVTAGTGELFFGEGSRLTVL.

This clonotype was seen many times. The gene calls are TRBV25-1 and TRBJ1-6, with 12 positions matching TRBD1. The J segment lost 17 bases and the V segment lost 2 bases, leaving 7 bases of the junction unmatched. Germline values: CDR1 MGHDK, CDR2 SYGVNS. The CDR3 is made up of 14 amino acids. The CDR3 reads CASSEPGQGAQVHF. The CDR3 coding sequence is TGTGCCAGCAGTGAACCGGGACAGGGGGCCCAGGTCCACTTT.

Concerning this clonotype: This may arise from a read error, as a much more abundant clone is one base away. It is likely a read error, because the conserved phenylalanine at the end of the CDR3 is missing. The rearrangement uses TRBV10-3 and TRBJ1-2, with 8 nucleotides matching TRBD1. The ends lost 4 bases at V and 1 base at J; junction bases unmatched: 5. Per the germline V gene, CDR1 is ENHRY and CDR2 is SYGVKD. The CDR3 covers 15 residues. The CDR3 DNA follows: TGTGCCATCAGTGGGCAGGGGGCGTATAACTATGGCTACACCCTC. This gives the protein CAISGQGAYNYGYTL.

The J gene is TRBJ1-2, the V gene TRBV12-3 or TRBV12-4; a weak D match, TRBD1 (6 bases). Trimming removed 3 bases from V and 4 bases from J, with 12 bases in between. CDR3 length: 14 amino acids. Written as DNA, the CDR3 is TGTGCCAGCAGTTTGAGGGGGTCCTTCTATGGCTACACCTTC. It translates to CASSLRGSFYGYTF.

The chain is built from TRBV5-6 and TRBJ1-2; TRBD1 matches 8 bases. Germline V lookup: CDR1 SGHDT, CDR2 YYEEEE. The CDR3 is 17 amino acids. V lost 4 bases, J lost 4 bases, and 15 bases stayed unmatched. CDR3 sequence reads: CASSADRGPSITYGYTF. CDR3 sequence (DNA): TGTGCCAGCAGCGCAGACAGGGGTCCCTCCATAACCTATGGCTACACCTTC.

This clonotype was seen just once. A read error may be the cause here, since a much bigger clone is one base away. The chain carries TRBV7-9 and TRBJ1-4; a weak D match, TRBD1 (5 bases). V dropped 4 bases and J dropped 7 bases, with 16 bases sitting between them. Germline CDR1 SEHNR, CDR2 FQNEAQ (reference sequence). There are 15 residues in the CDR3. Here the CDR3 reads CASSSLQGSSEKLFF. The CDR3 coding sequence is TGTGCCAGCAGCTCACTCCAGGGATCAAGTGAAAAACTGTTTTTT.